The 18 T cell receptor beta chains presented below share a single source sample, sequenced in a study of a mutant IDH1 vaccine in newly diagnosed glioma. The table came from immunoSEQ multiplex PCR; TCRdb's copy has only in-frame clones and leaves some out. The sample yields fewer than 85,000 clones, approximately 83% seen once. The sample's time point: baseline, week 1 (first vaccination visit). The treatment was: pre-vaccination baseline after standard-of-care therapy. This specimen consisted of PBMCs, obtained from a glioma patient treated with radiotherapy, temozolomide or both. The source is a man aged 25 to 45 with glioma.

The chain is built from TRBV14 and TRBJ2-3, with TRBD2 matching over 8 bases. The V gene's germline CDR1 is SGHDN and CDR2 FVKESK. V shed 6 bases and J 3 bases; nucleotides not matched to a gene: 8. The length of the CDR3 is 15 residues. The CDR3 is CASSLDRLATDTQYF. The CDR3 DNA sequence: TGTGCCAGCAGTCTCGACCGACTAGCGACAGATACGCAGTATTTT.

V usage is TRBV6-6 and J usage is TRBJ1-1; D is uncertain. V lost 7 bases and J lost 7, with 13 bases in between. Germline V gene lookup returns CDR1 MNHNY and CDR2 SVGAGI (reference sequence). This CDR3 is built from 12 residues. The CDR3 nucleotides read TGTGCCAGCATCGGGATAGCCCTTGAAGCTTTCTTT. Residues: CASIGIALEAFF.

The gene calls are TRBV27 and TRBJ1-1; TRBD1 agrees at 9 bases. Germline CDR1 and CDR2: MNHEY and SMNVEV (reference sequence). CDR3 length equals 15 residues. The junction had 8 bases not matched to a gene; V was cut back by 6 bases and J by 3 bases. The CDR3 nucleotides are TGTGCCAGCAGGGGACAGGGTTGGAGATACACTGAAGCTTTCTTT. It yields the protein CASRGQGWRYTEAFF.

The gene calls are TRBV6-5 and TRBJ2-5; TRBD2 agrees at 8 bases. Germline V gives CDR1 MNHEY, CDR2 SVGAGI. The trim removed 2 bases at V and 3 bases at J, leaving 8 bases unmatched. This CDR3 spans 16 amino acids. CDR3 amino acids: CASSYGLGAGEETQYF. CDR3 DNA sequence: TGTGCCAGCAGTTACGGTCTAGGAGCGGGGGAAGAGACCCAGTACTTC.

About this clone: The same CDR3 arises from other DNA sequences in this sample as well. In DNA, the CDR3 is TGTGCCAGCAGCTTAGAAAATGGCCAGGGGCTGTTTTTT. Amino acids: CASSLENGQGLFF. This sequence joins TRBV7-2 and TRBJ1-4; the D gene is possibly TRBD1 (6 bases). Per germline, CDR1 SGHTA and CDR2 FQGNSA. The CDR3 has 13 amino acids. V was pared by 1 base and J by 14 bases, with 14 bases between.

Regarding this clone: Other DNA sequences in this specimen translate into the identical CDR3. The CDR3 loop reads CASSLGRGNTEAFF. CDR3 DNA sequence: TGTGCCAGCTCGCTTGGACGGGGAAACACTGAAGCTTTCTTT. The V and J genes are TRBV18 and TRBJ1-1; unclear D gene. Germline CDR1 and CDR2: KGHSH and LQKENI. V dropped 6 bases and J dropped 2 bases, with 13 bases sitting between them. This CDR3 contains 14 residues.

The V gene is TRBV10-2, the J gene TRBJ1-5; a possible D gene is TRBD1 (5 bases). In germline, CDR1 is WSHSY, CDR2 SAAADI. CDR3 length equals 14 residues. Trimming took off 3 bases at V and 1 base at J, with 7 bases between the two ends. This chain's CDR3 is CASSDNRSNQPQHF. The CDR3 bases are TGCGCCAGCAGTGATAACAGGAGCAATCAGCCCCAGCATTTT.

The chain has TRBV28 and TRBJ2-2; D remains ambiguous. Trimming removed 5 bases at V and 7 bases at J, with 17 bases between. The CDR3 is 15 residues long. Germline lookup yields CDR1 MDHEN and CDR2 SYDVKM. CDR3 nucleotides: TGTGCCAGCAGTCCACCCGCCCGAGGTAGCGGGGAGCTGTTTTTT. Its translation is CASSPPARGSGELFF.

This rearrangement joins TRBV5-1 to TRBJ2-7; 10 nucleotides align to TRBD1. The CDR3 consists of 15 residues. Germline values: CDR1 SGHRS, CDR2 YFSETQ. Trimming cost V 4 bases and J 2 bases; bases outside gene matches: 6. The CDR3 sequence: CASSRGTGEAYEQYF. The DNA for the CDR3 is TGCGCCAGCAGCAGGGGGACAGGGGAGGCCTACGAGCAGTACTTC.

The chain employs TRBV6-1 and TRBJ2-2; weak D call: TRBD1 (6 bases). Between the trimmed V and J ends, which lost 6 bases and 0 bases, there was a span of 11 bases. The CDR3 runs 15 residues. The germline CDR1 and CDR2 sequences are MNHNS and SASEGT. The CDR3 sequence is CASRGRTANTGELFF. DNA for the CDR3: TGTGCCAGCAGGGGGCGGACAGCGAACACCGGGGAGCTGTTTTTT.

The V call is TRBV15, the J call TRBJ1-3; no definite D call. The germline V gene encodes CDR1 LNHNV and CDR2 YYDKDF (reference sequence). Between the trimmed V and J ends, which lost 1 base and 1 base, there was a span of 8 bases. This CDR3 comprises 15 residues. The CDR3 region has the DNA TGTGCCACCAGCAGAGGACCCACATCTGGAAACACCATATATTTT. As protein: CATSRGPTSGNTIYF.

By sample fraction, this clone is medium-sized. Other DNA sequences in this sample translate to the same CDR3. V is TRBV15 and J is TRBJ1-5; D call uncertain. V was clipped by 0 bases and J by 1 base, with 4 bases between them. There are 14 residues in the CDR3. Germline V gene lookup returns CDR1 LNHNV and CDR2 YYDKDF (reference sequence). CDR3 in amino acids: CATSRDSSNQPQHF. As DNA, the CDR3 is TGTGCCACCAGCAGAGACTCAAGCAATCAGCCCCAGCATTTT. The full variable domain, completed using reference TRBV15 and TRBJ1-5, is DAMVIQNPRYQVTQFGKPVTLSCSQTLNHNVMYWYQQKSSQAPKLLFHYYDKDFNNEADTPDNFQSRRPNTSFCFLDIRSPGLGDTAMYLCATSRDSSNQPQHFGDGTRLSIL.

This clone was picked up one time. The genes are TRBV7-2 and TRBJ1-2; TRBD1 might be the D (5 bases). The CDR3 has 17 residues. Trimming removed 2 bases at V and 3 bases at J, with 19 bases between. Germline CDR1 reads SGHTA; CDR2 reads FQGNSA. The CDR3, as DNA: TGTGCCAGCAGCTTACAAAATGGGGGTTATACCGACTATGGCTACACCTTC. This encodes CASSLQNGGYTDYGYTF. The entire variable domain, with the rest obtained from reference TRBV7-2 and TRBJ1-2, is as follows: GAGVSQSPSNKVTEKGKDVELRCDPISGHTALYWYRQSLGQGLEFLIYFQGNSAPDKSGLPSDRFSAERTGGSVSTLTIQRTQQEDSAVYLCASSLQNGGYTDYGYTFGSGTRLTVV.

The DNA of the CDR3 is TGTGCCAGCAGCCCGGAATTCCCTACTTGGCAGTTCTTC. It is translated as CASSPEFPTWQFF. The rearrangement uses TRBV7-9 and TRBJ2-1; D is unclear. Germline V gene lookup returns CDR1 SEHNR and CDR2 FQNEAQ (reference sequence). This CDR3 has 13 residues. V lost 5 bases to trimming and J lost 12 bases, with 17 bases between them.

The chain combines TRBV5-4 with TRBJ2-7, with 8 positions matching TRBD1. Germline lookup yields CDR1 SGHNT and CDR2 YYREEE (reference sequence). The ends lost 4 bases at V and 2 bases at J; junction bases unmatched: 8. The CDR3 is made up of 15 amino acids. The CDR3 region is CASSPYRTGTYEQYF. For the CDR3, the DNA is TGTGCCAGCAGCCCATACAGGACAGGGACCTACGAGCAGTACTTC.

The chain is built from TRBV4-1 and TRBJ1-5, with D perhaps TRBD1 (5 bases). Deletions cut 3 bases from V and 0 bases from J, with 18 bases between. Germline V gene sequence: CDR1 MGHRA, CDR2 YSYEKL. The CDR3 is 18 amino acids. The CDR3 nucleotides are TGCGCCAGCAGCCAGGCAACGGGGCCGGGGAATAGCAATCAGCCCCAGCATTTT. Translation gives CASSQATGPGNSNQPQHF.

This rearrangement joins TRBV6-1 to TRBJ2-3; tentative D call: TRBD1 (5 bases). The CDR3 covers 12 residues. Per the germline V gene, CDR1 is MNHNS and CDR2 is SASEGT. Trimming cost V 3 bases and J 4 bases, with 5 bases left between them. The CDR3 sequence: CASSDRADTQYF. The CDR3, as DNA: TGTGCCAGCAGTGACAGGGCAGATACGCAGTATTTT.

J is TRBJ2-5 and V is TRBV5-4, with a tentative D call TRBD2 (6 bases). The ends were cut back, 1 base at V and 7 bases at J, with 11 bases in the middle. From germline, CDR1 is SGHNT and CDR2 YYREEE (reference sequence). This CDR3 comprises 13 residues. In DNA, the CDR3 is TGTGCCAGCAGCTTGTCGACCGGGGGGACCCAGTACTTC. This translates into CASSLSTGGTQYF.